This T cell receptor (beta chain) was recorded in a study of vaccination and CD4 T cells after COVID-19. The CDR3 has 13 amino acids. CDR1 MGHDK and CDR2 SYGVNS come from the germline V gene. Concerning this clonotype itself: Its specificity is unknown. An end of the junction does not agree with germline; a read error may underlie this.

Sequencing of the DNA from cultured CD4+ T cells was carried out with the Oncomine TCR Beta short-read assay. Each CDR3 protein gets one entry after TCRdb re-called the PCR reads with MiXCR. The table lists around 10,000 distinct CDR3 sequences, 40% to 50% of them singletons. The treatment was: roughly 10-day PBMC culture with coronavirus spike peptide pools or control peptides (ViraFEST assay). This TCR came from a human donor who had recovered from COVID-19. The sample consisted of CD4+ T cells from blood, cultured in vitro. The V and J genes are TRBV25-1 and TRBJ1-1, with 9 bases that match TRBD1. The DNA for the CDR3 is TGTGACAGCATTAGACAGGGGGGAACTGAAGCTTTCTTT. Encoded protein: CDSIRQGGTEAFF.